The following is a T cell receptor beta chain sequence with its context. The antigen is undetermined. This sample was taken from a study of cytomegalovirus exposure and HLA in healthy donors. Germline assignment: CDR1 SGHAT and CDR2 FQNNGV. The length of the CDR3 is 19 residues. The V and J ends lost 5 bases and 4 bases, in that order; junction bases with no gene match: 21. Points from the study as a whole: Some TCR beta chains (164 of them) were listed as cytomegalovirus-associated. Relative to equally common others, HLA-associated TCR beta chains showed greater clonal expansion in a later analysis.

Amplification used 60 Vbeta primers and 13 Jbeta primers. In the original analysis: In a later analysis, of roughly 73 million unique beta chains, around 9.9 million appeared in at least two donors. The data were produced by immunoSEQ multiplex PCR, yet TCRdb's version contains in-frame clones alone and is incomplete. D and trimming were read from the DNA, whereas the V and J calls and clone size are those reported in that table. Of about 150,000 clones in the sample, approximately 85% were seen once. The receptor was isolated from a man aged 25 to 40 in good health and CMV-seropositive. The chain joins TRBV11-2 to TRBJ2-7, with TRBD2 identical over 9 bases. Sequencing was carried out using PBMCs. Here the CDR3 reads CASSPSLLAGGPFKYEQYV. CDR3 sequence (DNA): TGTGCCAGCAGCCCCTCCCTATTGGCGGGAGGGCCGTTTAAGTACGAGCAGTACGTC.